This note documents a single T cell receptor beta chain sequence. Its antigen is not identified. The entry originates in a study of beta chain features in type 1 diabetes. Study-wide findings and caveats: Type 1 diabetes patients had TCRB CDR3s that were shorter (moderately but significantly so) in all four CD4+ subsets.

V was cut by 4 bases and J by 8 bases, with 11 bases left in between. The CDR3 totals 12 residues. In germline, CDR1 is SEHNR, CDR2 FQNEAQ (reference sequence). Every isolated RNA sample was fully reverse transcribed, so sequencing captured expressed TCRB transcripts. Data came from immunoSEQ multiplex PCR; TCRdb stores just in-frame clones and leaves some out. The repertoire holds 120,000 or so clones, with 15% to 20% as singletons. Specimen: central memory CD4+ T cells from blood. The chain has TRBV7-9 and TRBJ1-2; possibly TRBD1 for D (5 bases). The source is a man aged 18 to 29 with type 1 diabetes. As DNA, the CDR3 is TGTGCCAGCAGCTCCGAATCAGGGGGCTACACCTTC. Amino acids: CASSSESGGYTF.